The rows below give T cell receptor beta chains drawn from one sample of a study of OX40 agonist ivuxolimab in advanced cancers. TCRdb keeps only in-frame clones here, not all; method: immunoSEQ multiplex PCR. The repertoire has tens of thousands of clones, more than 70% of them found once; the top ten carry 0.2% to 0.25%. Source: CD4+ or CD8+ T cells sorted from blood, taken in a trial of the OX40 agonist ivuxolimab. These receptors were collected from an adult with an advanced solid tumor such as melanoma, head and neck, liver or kidney cancer. Each CDR3 is given with its conserved first and last residue. A D gene is named only where the DNA matches it firmly. Not every row has a clone size; where given, it reads once, few, many or a size class.

abundance	j_gene	v_gene	d_gene	CDR3nt	CDR3aa
.	TRBJ1-4	TRBV28	.	TGTGCCAGCAGTTTCCCTACGACCAATAAACTGTTTTTT	CASSFPTTNKLFF
.	TRBJ1-1	TRBV6-5	.	TGTGCCAGCAGTTTACTCGGACAGTTCGAAGCTTTCTTT	CASSLLGQFEAFF
.	TRBJ2-1	TRBV15	.	TGTGCCACCAGGGGGTTGGTTGAGCAGTTCTTC	CATRGLVEQFF
.	TRBJ2-2	TRBV6-5	.	TGTGCCAGCAGTTACTCAGGCAGGCCGGACGGGGAGCTGTTTTTT	CASSYSGRPDGELFF
.	TRBJ2-1	TRBV27	TRBD2	TGTGCCAGCAGTTTCGGGCGGGAGGTCTGGAATGAGCAGTTCTTC	CASSFGREVWNEQFF
.	TRBJ2-2	TRBV28	TRBD1	TGTGCCACCATAGGCCCGGGACAGGGGCGTAACGGGGAGCTGTTTTTT	CATIGPGQGRNGELFF
.	TRBJ2-2	TRBV28	.	TGTGCCAGCAGTTACGGGGGGCTTTACACCGGGGAGCTGTTTTTT	CASSYGGLYTGELFF
once	TRBJ2-2	TRBV11-3	.	TGTGCCAGCAGCAGAGGCGCAGTTACCGGGGAGCTGTTTTTT	CASSRGAVTGELFF
.	TRBJ2-1	TRBV20-1	TRBD1	TGCAGTGCTGGGGACAGGGAAGGGCAGTTCTTC	CSAGDREGQFF
.	TRBJ2-2	TRBV7-9	.	TGTGCCAGCAGCTTCGACACCGGGGAGCTGTTTTTT	CASSFDTGELFF
.	TRBJ2-1	TRBV9	TRBD1	TGTGCCAGCAGCGTGTCAGGACAGGGGGCTTACAATGAGCAGTTCTTC	CASSVSGQGAYNEQFF
.	TRBJ2-5	TRBV7-3	TRBD1	TGTGCCAGCAGCCGACAGGGGGGTCGGGAGACCCAGTACTTC	CASSRQGGRETQYF
.	TRBJ2-2	TRBV18	.	TGTGCCAGCTCACCGCTGTCGGTCGGGGAGCTGTTTTTT	CASSPLSVGELFF
few	TRBJ1-1	TRBV12-2	.	TGTGCAAGTCGCCCGGGGAGCCCCGCCGACACTGAAGCTTTCTTT	CASRPGSPADTEAFF
.	TRBJ1-1	TRBV21-1	.	TGTGCCAGCAGCAAGCGTCGTCAGCTGAACACTGAAGCTTTCTTT	CASSKRRQLNTEAFF
.	TRBJ2-3	TRBV7-2	.	TGTGCCAGCAGCTGGGGAGTGGGTACGCAGTATTTT	CASSWGVGTQYF
.	TRBJ2-5	TRBV5-4	.	TGTGCCAGCAGCTTTGGTCTAGTAGAGACCCAGTACTTC	CASSFGLVETQYF
.	TRBJ1-3	TRBV18	.	TGTGCCAGCTCACAGCAGGGTTATGGAAACACCATATATTTT	CASSQQGYGNTIYF
.	TRBJ2-1	TRBV5-8	.	TGTGCCAGCAGCTTGGGCCCGGGTGAGCAGTTCTTC	CASSLGPGEQFF
.	TRBJ1-2	TRBV6-1	.	TGTGCCCTAGAGGTAACAGGTGAAAACTATGGCTACACCTTC	CALEVTGENYGYTF
.	TRBJ1-1	TRBV21-1	.	TGTGCCAGCAGCACGGGGGGTAGGGACACTGAAGCTTTCTTT	CASSTGGRDTEAFF
.	TRBJ2-1	TRBV19	TRBD2	TGTGCCAGTAGTATAGGCGCTGGCGGGGGGCCCGCACTCCTCTCCTACAATGAGCAGTTCTTC	CASSIGAGGGPALLSYNEQFF
.	TRBJ1-2	TRBV19	.	TGTGCCAGTAGTGCTACCGGGACACCAGGAGACTATGGCTACACCTTC	CASSATGTPGDYGYTF
.	TRBJ2-3	TRBV7-2	.	TGTGCCAGCAGCTTAGGGCGGGGAGTAGATACGCAGTATTTT	CASSLGRGVDTQYF
.	TRBJ2-3	TRBV11-2	TRBD1	TGTGCCAGCAGCTTAGGGACAGGGTCAGATACGCAGTATTTT	CASSLGTGSDTQYF
.	TRBJ2-3	TRBV9	TRBD2	TGTGCCAGCAGCCTTTCCGGGAGGGCCCCAGATACGCAGTATTTT	CASSLSGRAPDTQYF
.	TRBJ2-7	TRBV19	TRBD2	TGTGCCACCCGACCTCTAGCGGGAGGCGAGCAGTACTTC	CATRPLAGGEQYF
.	TRBJ2-2	TRBV27	TRBD2	TGTGCCAGCGGATCCTTAGCGGGAGGGGTTTCCGGGGAGCTGTTTTTT	CASGSLAGGVSGELFF
.	TRBJ2-3	TRBV4-2	.	TGTGCCAGCAGCCAACAGCGGTTTAGCACAGATACGCAGTATTTT	CASSQQRFSTDTQYF
.	TRBJ1-4	TRBV19	TRBD1	TGTGCCAGTAGTATGAGGACAGGGGGGAATGAAAAACTGTTTTTT	CASSMRTGGNEKLFF
once	TRBJ2-3	TRBV28	.	TGTGCCAGCACGTCGACGCTCGAGGGAGATACGCAGTATTTT	CASTSTLEGDTQYF
.	TRBJ2-1	TRBV2	.	TGTGCCAGCAGTCCGACGGGCGGCTACAATGAGCAGTTCTTC	CASSPTGGYNEQFF
.	TRBJ1-2	TRBV6-1	.	TGTGCCAGCCTGGACTTACGAAATGGCTACACCTTC	CASLDLRNGYTF
.	TRBJ2-7	TRBV2	.	TGTGCCAGCAGTGGAGACAGGTCCAACTCCTACGAGCAGTACTTC	CASSGDRSNSYEQYF
once	TRBJ1-1	TRBV4-2	.	TGTGCCAGCAGCCAAGGCCGGCTCACCACTGAAGCTTTCTTT	CASSQGRLTTEAFF
once	TRBJ1-2	TRBV5-4	.	TGTGCCAGCAGCGCCGCCGGGAGTTCTAACTATGGCTACACCTTC	CASSAAGSSNYGYTF
.	TRBJ2-2	TRBV19	.	TGTGCCAGTAGTATAAAACAGATACCCCTCACCGGGGAGCTGTTTTTT	CASSIKQIPLTGELFF
.	TRBJ1-2	TRBV21-1	.	TGTGCCAGCAGGTCAGGCCTAGCTACAGAGACCTATGGCTACACCTTC	CASRSGLATETYGYTF
.	TRBJ2-7	TRBV7-2	.	TGTGCCAGCAGCTTAGGCCGAGGGAGGGGGCGCCCCTACGAGCAGTACTTC	CASSLGRGRGRPYEQYF
few	TRBJ1-6	TRBV5-1	.	TGCGCCAGCAGCCTGGACCCACTGGGTAATTCACCCCTCCACTTT	CASSLDPLGNSPLHF
.	TRBJ1-2	TRBV19	TRBD1	TGTGCCAGTAACCGGGGACAGGGATCTGGCTACACCTTC	CASNRGQGSGYTF
once	TRBJ1-5	TRBV25-1	TRBD1	TGTGCCAGCAGAGGACAGGGGTTGAATCAGCCCCAGCATTTT	CASRGQGLNQPQHF
.	TRBJ2-1	TRBV7-6	.	TGTGCCAGCAGCTTAGCAGGAGTCAATGAGCAGTTCTTC	CASSLAGVNEQFF
.	TRBJ2-5	TRBV5-6	TRBD2	TGTGCCAGCAGTCCCGGGACTAGCGGGAGGGGAGAGACCCAGTACTTC	CASSPGTSGRGETQYF
.	TRBJ1-5	TRBV2	.	TGTGCCAGCAGAGCCCCCCAGGGGTATAGCAATCAGCCCCAGCATTTT	CASRAPQGYSNQPQHF
.	TRBJ2-3	TRBV7-8	.	TGTGCCAGCAGCTTAGTTGGGGGTCAAGATACGCAGTATTTT	CASSLVGGQDTQYF
.	TRBJ2-2	TRBV28	TRBD2	TGTGCCGGAGAGCAGCGGGAGAACACCGGGGAGCTGTTTTTT	CAGEQRENTGELFF
.	TRBJ1-6	TRBV5-1	.	TGCGCCAGCAGCTTGGGGCAGGGAGAGTCACCCCTCCACTTT	CASSLGQGESPLHF
.	TRBJ2-3	TRBV20-1	.	TGCAGTGCCCTTGAGTCCCAGCGGCAGTATTTT	CSALESQRQYF
.	TRBJ2-3	TRBV7-5	.	TGTGCCAGAAGCTTACCGGGGACGCAATGTACAGATACGCAGTATTTT	CARSLPGTQCTDTQYF
.	TRBJ1-2	TRBV7-9	.	TGTGCCAGCAGCTTAGCGGGCCACAGGTTGGGCTATGGCTACACCTTC	CASSLAGHRLGYGYTF
.	TRBJ2-1	TRBV25-1	.	TGTGCCAGCAGGGGACATGGGATGAATGAGCAGTTCTTC	CASRGHGMNEQFF